What follows are 32 T cell receptor beta chains derived from one specimen sequenced in a study of cytomegalovirus exposure and HLA in healthy donors. Researchers ran the PCR with 60 Vbeta and 13 Jbeta primers. This table comes from immunoSEQ multiplex PCR, and its TCRdb copy is limited to in-frame clones, with some not included. Altogether just over 200,000 clones are present, more than 60% being singletons, with the ten largest covering 1.7%. The sequenced sample consisted of PBMCs. The receptors were sampled from a man in his fifties or sixties in good health and CMV-seronegative.

The CDR3 reads CSARNQYGYTF. The DNA for the CDR3 is TGCAGTGCTAGGAATCAGTATGGCTACACCTTC. This chain links TRBV20-1 with TRBJ1-2, with D hard to call. Trimming left V 3 bases short and J 5 bases short, with 7 bases between. The germline V gene encodes CDR1 DFQATT and CDR2 SNEGSKA (reference sequence). The CDR3 length is 11 residues.

The chain couples TRBV6-1 to TRBJ1-1; D uncertain. Trimming pared 7 bases from V and 7 bases from J, leaving 16 bases between. Germline V CDR1 and CDR2: MNHNS, SASEGT. The CDR3 totals 13 residues. CDR3 region: CASTRGPSDEAFF. Written as DNA, the CDR3 is TGTGCCAGCACCCGTGGGCCCTCGGATGAAGCTTTCTTT.

This clone came up once. V gene TRBV2 combines with J gene TRBJ2-1; D perhaps matches TRBD2 (6 bases). Germline V CDR1 and CDR2: SNHLY, FYNNEI. There are 15 residues in the CDR3. The V end lost 4 bases, the J end lost 4 bases, and 14 bases lay between the germline ends. In nucleotides, the CDR3 is TGTGCCAGCAGTGGGGGGGAGAGAGGTTACAATGAGCAGTTCTTC. Protein sequence: CASSGGERGYNEQFF. The full variable domain, in which reference TRBV2 and TRBJ2-1 provide the parts outside the CDR3, is EPEVTQTPSHQVTQMGQEVILRCVPISNHLYFYWYRQILGQKVEFLVSFYNNEISEKSEIFDDQFSVERPDGSNFTLKIRSTKLEDSAMYFCASSGGERGYNEQFFGPGTRLTVL.

This clone appeared a few times. This chain connects TRBV7-2 to TRBJ2-5; D not certain. The V gene lost 1 base and the J gene lost 7 bases, with 7 bases spanning the gap. This CDR3 is built from 12 residues. CDR1 and CDR2 from the germline V gene are SGHTA and FQGNSA. The CDR3 DNA reads as TGTGCCAGCAGCTTAGAGTTAGTGACCCAGTACTTC. It translates to CASSLELVTQYF.

V is TRBV19 and J is TRBJ2-6; 7 positions agree with TRBD1. Germline loops: CDR1 LNHDA, CDR2 SQIVND (reference sequence). This CDR3 contains 16 residues. Trimming took 9 bases from V and 3 from J; bases not matched to a gene: 11. CDR3 in DNA: TGTGCCAGCCGCCCTCAGGGGGTAGGTGGGGCCAACGTCCTGACTTTC. It yields the protein CASRPQGVGGANVLTF.

The J gene is TRBJ2-3, the V gene TRBV30; tentatively, D is TRBD2 (5 bases). Germline CDR1 GTSNPN, CDR2 SVGIG (reference sequence). The CDR3 consists of 16 residues. V was trimmed by 5 bases and J by 6 bases, leaving 24 bases between them. The CDR3 bases are TGTGCCTGGGACGGTGGTTTGAGGGTTGAGTTTGATACGCAGTATTTT. Encoded protein: CAWDGGLRVEFDTQYF.

V and J are TRBV2 and TRBJ2-1; TRBD2 matches 8 bases. The CDR3 contains 17 residues. Per the germline V gene, CDR1 is SNHLY and CDR2 is FYNNEI. V shed 2 bases and J 8 bases; nucleotides not matched to a gene: 14. The CDR3 is CASSESGLATNIDEQFF. The DNA for the CDR3 is TGTGCCAGCAGTGAAAGCGGACTAGCCACGAATATAGATGAGCAGTTCTTC.

The rearrangement uses TRBV30 and TRBJ2-1, with 14 positions matching TRBD2. The trim removed 2 bases at V and 9 bases at J, leaving 12 bases unmatched. CDR1 is GTSNPN, CDR2 SVGIG, per germline (reference sequence). This CDR3 is built from 17 residues. The CDR3 sequence is CAWSNRLAGGPSFEQFF. The DNA of the CDR3 is TGTGCCTGGAGTAATCGACTAGCGGGAGGGCCGAGCTTTGAGCAGTTCTTC. Combining the CDR3 with reference TRBV30 and TRBJ2-1 gives the whole variable domain SQTIHQWPATLVQPVGSPLSLECTVEGTSNPNLYWYRQAAGRGLQLLFYSVGIGQISSEVPQNLSASRPQDRQFILSSKKLLLSDSGFYLCAWSNRLAGGPSFEQFFGPGTRLTVL.

This clone occurred once. The rearrangement uses TRBV5-1 and TRBJ2-3; TRBD1 matches at 9 bases. CDR3 length equals 16 residues. The germline CDR1 and CDR2 sequences are SGHRS and YFSETQ. The ends lost 2 bases at V and 5 bases at J; junction bases unmatched: 9. The CDR3 region is CASSFQSGTGLDTQYF. CDR3 DNA sequence: TGCGCCAGCAGCTTCCAATCCGGGACAGGGTTAGATACGCAGTATTTT.

The chain links TRBV29-1 to TRBJ2-2; TRBD1 might be the D (6 bases). V shed 7 bases and J shed 3 bases, with 9 bases lying between them. The CDR3 covers 12 residues. Germline V gene data show CDR1 as SQVTM and CDR2 as ANQGSEA. CDR3 amino acids: CSARTDTGELFF. The CDR3 DNA reads TGCAGCGCAAGGACAGACACCGGGGAGCTGTTTTTT.

V usage is TRBV11-1 and J usage is TRBJ2-7; 8 bases fit TRBD2. Losses at the gene ends were 3 bases for V and 4 bases for J; bases not matched to a gene: 11. CDR1 is SGHAT and CDR2 is FQDESV in the germline V gene (reference sequence). There are 16 residues in the CDR3. This CDR3 is CASSLATSAVSYEQYF. The CDR3 DNA sequence: TGTGCCAGCAGCTTGGCGACTAGCGCCGTTTCTTACGAGCAGTACTTC.

The gene calls are TRBV29-1 and TRBJ2-7; 10 nucleotides match TRBD1. The ends lost 1 base at V and 3 bases at J; junction bases unmatched: 9. CDR3 length equals 16 residues. Looked up from germline, CDR1 is SQVTM and CDR2 is ANQGSEA. The CDR3 nucleotides read TGCAGCGTTGAAGGACAGGGGGCCCTCTGGGGCTACGAGCAGTACTTC. This codes for CSVEGQGALWGYEQYF.

The CDR3 DNA follows: TGCGCCAGCAGCCCCCAGACAGGGGCGCTTAATATCAATGAGCAGTTCTTC. It specifies CASSPQTGALNINEQFF. The chain links TRBV5-1 to TRBJ2-1; 8 bases are shared with TRBD1. The CDR3 extends over 17 amino acids. V dropped 4 bases and J dropped 6; count of bases not matched to a gene: 15. Germline CDR1 is SGHRS and CDR2 is YFSETQ.

The chain couples TRBV7-3 to TRBJ2-2; a weak D match, TRBD1 (5 bases). Trimming removed 0 bases from V and 7 bases from J, with 15 bases in between. Germline CDR1 SGHTA, CDR2 FQGTGA. The CDR3 covers 16 residues. The CDR3 DNA reads TGTGCCAGCAGCTTAACTACAGGCCAAGATTTCGGGGAGCTGTTTTTT. It yields the protein CASSLTTGQDFGELFF.

This chain connects TRBV9 to TRBJ2-3, with D perhaps matching TRBD2 (5 bases). Germline assignment: CDR1 SGDLS and CDR2 YYNGEE. Trimming left V 7 bases short and J 4 bases short, with 16 bases between. CDR3 length: 14 amino acids. The CDR3 sequence is CASGKLAEADTQYF. The CDR3 DNA follows: TGTGCCAGCGGGAAGCTAGCTGAGGCAGATACGCAGTATTTT.

As DNA, the CDR3 is TGTGCCTGGAGTGTAGTCGGGTCCCGGGACAAGAGCTACGAGCAGTACTTC. Translated: CAWSVVGSRDKSYEQYF. This chain connects TRBV30 to TRBJ2-7; TRBD1 might be the D (6 bases). Germline values: CDR1 GTSNPN, CDR2 SVGIG (reference sequence). This CDR3 contains 17 residues. V was cut by 0 bases and J by 3 bases, with 21 bases left in between.

The chain combines TRBV19 with TRBJ1-4, with TRBD1 identical over 10 bases. Germline trimming cut 5 bases from V and 4 bases from J; bases unmatched to any gene: 10. The CDR3 extends over 17 amino acids. In germline, CDR1 is LNHDA, CDR2 SQIVND (reference sequence). CDR3 sequence reads: CASSPATGGLINEKLFF. The DNA of the CDR3 is TGTGCCAGTAGTCCGGCGACAGGGGGCTTAATTAATGAAAAACTGTTTTTT.

The rearrangement uses TRBV6-6 and TRBJ2-2, with a weak D call TRBD2 (6 bases). Germline CDR1 MNHNY, CDR2 SVGAGI (reference sequence). V was pared by 10 bases and J by 8 bases, with 14 bases between. This CDR3 is 12 amino acids long. CDR3 sequence reads: CATSGAKGELFF. CDR3 DNA sequence: TGTGCCACCTCGGGAGCAAAAGGGGAGCTGTTTTTT.

The chain combines TRBV21-1 with TRBJ2-1; whether TRBD2, the table's D call, matches the DNA was not checked. TRBV21-1 has pseudogene status. The CDR3 loop spans 15 amino acids. The CDR3 DNA follows: TGTGCCGACCGCGGAGGCAGGTACCTGAACAATGAGCAGTTCTTC. Protein: CADRGGRYLNNEQFF.

This clone was seen more than once but under ten times. The rearrangement joins TRBV25-1 to TRBJ2-1; D is perhaps TRBD1 (6 bases). V was pared by 6 bases and J by 5 bases, with 11 bases between. The germline V gene has CDR1 MGHDK and CDR2 SYGVNS. This CDR3 has 13 residues. Here the CDR3 reads CASSPTGNNEQFF. Written as DNA, the CDR3 is TGTGCCAGCAGCCCGACAGGAAACAATGAGCAGTTCTTC.

The gene calls are TRBV7-8 and TRBJ1-1; D is unclear. The V gene's germline CDR1 is SGHVS and CDR2 FQNEAQ. The CDR3 is made up of 9 amino acids. V lost 5 bases and J lost 12, with 7 bases in between. The DNA of the CDR3 is TGTGCCAGCAGCCATCCCCCTTTCTTT. It encodes CASSHPPFF.

The chain joins TRBV15 to TRBJ1-4; 7 positions match TRBD1. After removal of 6 bases from V and 5 bases from J, the junction contained 6 bases not matched to a gene. CDR1 is LNHNV, CDR2 YYDKDF, per germline (reference sequence). This CDR3 region has 14 residues. The CDR3, as DNA: TGTGCCACCAGGCTGAGAGGGGGCAATGAAAAACTGTTTTTT. Encoded protein: CATRLRGGNEKLFF.

This sequence joins TRBV30 and TRBJ2-5; the match to TRBD2 covers 9 bases. This CDR3 is 16 amino acids long. V was clipped by 4 bases and J by 2 bases; unmatched bases: 11. The germline V gene has CDR1 GTSNPN and CDR2 SVGIG (reference sequence). CDR3 region: CAWINPASGMQETQYF. In nucleotides, the CDR3 is TGTGCCTGGATTAACCCAGCTAGCGGGATGCAAGAGACCCAGTACTTC.

The genes are TRBV28 and TRBJ1-6, with D possibly being TRBD1 (5 bases). V gave up 3 bases and J gave up 7 bases, with 16 bases separating them. Germline V gives CDR1 MDHEN, CDR2 SYDVKM. The CDR3 is made up of 16 amino acids. The CDR3 loop is CASSFFDLGENSPLHF. The CDR3 DNA sequence: TGTGCCAGCAGTTTCTTTGACCTAGGGGAAAATTCACCCCTCCACTTT.

CDR3 nucleotide sequence: TGTGCCAGTAGTATAACGGGTTACAATGAGCAGTTCTTC. The encoded protein is CASSITGYNEQFF. The V gene is TRBV19, the J gene TRBJ2-1; D unclear. Trimming stripped 2 bases from V and 4 bases from J, with 6 bases between. This CDR3 region has 13 residues. The germline V gene has CDR1 LNHDA and CDR2 SQIVND (reference sequence).

The gene calls are TRBV5-4 and TRBJ2-1, with 11 positions matching TRBD2. The CDR3 spans 16 residues. Germline values: CDR1 SGHNT, CDR2 YYREEE (reference sequence). The junction had 4 bases not matched to a gene; V was cut back by 4 bases and J by 1 base. DNA of the CDR3: TGTGCCAGCAGCACACGACTAGCGGGATCCTACAATGAGCAGTTCTTC. Translated: CASSTRLAGSYNEQFF. Full variable domain (rest looked up from reference TRBV5-4 and TRBJ2-1): ETGVTQSPTHLIKTRGQQVTLRCSSQSGHNTVSWYQQALGQGPQFIFQYYREEENGRGNFPPRFSGLQFPNYSSELNVNALELDDSALYLCASSTRLAGSYNEQFFGPGTRLTVL.

The chain is built from TRBV5-6 and TRBJ2-5, with TRBD2 identical over 15 bases. CDR3 length equals 16 residues. Per germline, CDR1 SGHDT and CDR2 YYEEEE. V dropped 4 bases and J dropped 5; count of bases not matched to a gene: 6. This CDR3 reads CASSPGLAGGVETQYF. As DNA, the CDR3 is TGTGCCAGCAGCCCCGGACTAGCGGGAGGGGTGGAGACCCAGTACTTC.

The chain has TRBV21-1 and TRBJ2-2; TRBD2 is taken as the D call from the table, unchecked against the DNA. TRBV21-1 has pseudogene status. This CDR3 comprises 13 residues. CDR3 sequence (DNA): TGTGCCAGCAGCAAAGGTCCGGTCGGGGAGCTGTTTTTT. It is translated as CASSKGPVGELFF.

Judged by abundance, this clone is medium-sized. Other DNA sequences within the sample encode an identical CDR3. The chain is built from TRBV28 and TRBJ1-3; D is uncertain. Germline CDR1 MDHEN, CDR2 SYDVKM. The CDR3 consists of 14 residues. The V end lost 2 bases, the J end lost 1 base, and 6 bases lay between the germline ends. CDR3 in amino acids: CASSLGGSGNTIYF. The CDR3 DNA follows: TGTGCCAGCAGTTTAGGCGGGTCTGGAAACACCATATATTTT.

V and J are TRBV11-2 and TRBJ2-3; 9 nucleotides agree with TRBD2. The J segment lost 3 bases and the V segment lost 1 base, leaving 5 bases of the junction unmatched. The CDR3 has 16 amino acids. Germline values: CDR1 SGHAT, CDR2 FQNNGV. The CDR3 nucleotides are TGTGCCAGCAGCTTAGTGGTAGCGGGAGCGACAGATACGCAGTATTTT. It codes for CASSLVVAGATDTQYF.

V is TRBV6-1 and J is TRBJ1-3; D remains ambiguous. The CDR3 totals 15 residues. V dropped 8 bases and J dropped 0 bases, with 14 bases sitting between them. CDR1 is MNHNS and CDR2 is SASEGT in the germline V gene. CDR3 bases: TGTGCCAGCTTCCCCAAGATGGCCTCTGGAAACACCATATATTTT. This translates into CASFPKMASGNTIYF.

Only a few counts were recorded for this clone. The CDR3 nucleotides are TGCGCCAGCAGTCAACGGGCGGGAGGCACAGATACGCAGTATTTT. This sequence encodes CASSQRAGGTDTQYF. V is TRBV23-1 and J is TRBJ2-3; 7 nucleotides line up with TRBD2. TRBV23-1 is annotated as an ORF whose role is uncertain. The length of the CDR3 is 15 residues. The V gene end was trimmed by 2 bases and the J gene end by 1 base; junction bases not matched to a gene: 3.